This record looks at one T cell receptor (beta chain) sequence and its context. The antigen remains undetermined. The entry originates in a study of blood T cells in healthy people across ages. The authors ran a second PCR of 7 to 11 cycles using a sample-barcoded 5' primer and a J-beta primer mix. TCRdb passed the 5' RACE reads through MiXCR, listing each CDR3 protein once. The sample shows about 1 million distinct CDR3 sequences, 40% to 45% of them seen only once. This CDR3 is built from 15 residues. Germline V lookup: CDR1 SEHNR, CDR2 FQNEAQ (reference sequence). Study results and limitations: Bulk PBMC profiling left naive and antigen-experienced comparisons inconclusive. Higher diversity and more naive CD4+ cells were features of long-lived donors, compared to aged donors. Unknown CMV status may confound age-related changes in expanded clones.

Per sample, extraction of total RNA gave at least 5.5 micrograms in every case. This TCR was sampled from a woman between 55 and 75 years old in good health. The chain uses TRBV7-9 and TRBJ2-4, with 12 bases identical to TRBD1. The J call is uncertain, as TRBJ2-7 better fits the DNA end. What was sequenced was blood. The CDR3 bases are TGTGCCAGCAGCTCGGGACAGGGGGCTATCGACGAGCAGTACTTC. Translating gives CASSSGQGAIDEQYF.